Presented here are 14 T cell receptor beta chains from one specimen sequenced in a study of beta chain bispecific antibodies for T cell cancers. General study findings and limits: The leukemia cells, rather than normal T cells, gave most of the targeted TRBV signal.

Their cognate antigens are unknown. Expansion lasted 3 days, with either anti-CD3 antibody OKT3 or CD3/CD28 beads. TCRdb re-analysed the 5' RACE reads in MiXCR, keeping a single row per CDR3 protein. Here the sample spans some 21,000 distinct CDR3 sequences, about 2.7% being singletons. Specimen: healthy donor T cells cultured with leukemia cells. These receptors were collected from a human donor in good health. Some clones in this sample may be carry-over from other donors' samples.

There are many counts of this clonotype. The chain combines TRBV6-5 with TRBJ2-5; 8 nucleotides match TRBD1. J was trimmed by 5 bases and V by 6 bases; bases with no gene match: 5. Germline CDR1 reads MNHEY; CDR2 reads SVGAGI. This CDR3 comprises 13 residues. The DNA of the CDR3 is TGTGCCAGCAGGCCGGACAGGGAGGAGACCCAGTACTTC. It is translated as CASRPDREETQYF.

Many counts were recorded for this clonotype. V and J are TRBV28 and TRBJ1-1; 10 nucleotides match TRBD1. Losses at the gene ends were 1 base for V and 10 bases for J; bases not matched to a gene: 15. The CDR3 runs 17 residues. CDR1 and CDR2 (germline): MDHEN, SYDVKM. The CDR3 bases are TGTGCCAGCAGTTTATTCCCACGGACAGGGGGAACGTTTGCAGCTTTCTTT. Encoded protein: CASSLFPRTGGTFAAFF.

This clonotype was counted ten times or more. V usage is TRBV7-6 and J usage is TRBJ2-7; D is possibly TRBD1 or TRBD2 (5 bases each). The CDR3 covers 13 residues. The ends were cut back, 1 base at V and 3 bases at J, with 7 bases in the middle. Germline CDR1 reads SGHVS; CDR2 reads FNYEAQ. CDR3 amino acids: CASSLGDGYEQYF. DNA for the CDR3: TGTGCCAGCAGCTTAGGGGACGGCTACGAGCAGTACTTC.

This clonotype was seen repeatedly, ten times or more. This chain links TRBV19 with TRBJ2-7; tentatively, D is TRBD1 or TRBD2 (5 bases each). This CDR3 is built from 14 residues. V lost 6 bases and J lost 0, with 12 bases in between. The germline V gene has CDR1 LNHDA and CDR2 SQIVND (reference sequence). Written as DNA, the CDR3 is TGTGCCAGTAGCTTGGAGGACAACTCCTACGAGCAGTACTTC. Translation: CASSLEDNSYEQYF.

This clonotype showed up many times. The rearrangement joins TRBV5-1 to TRBJ1-2; 7 bases map to TRBD1. CDR1 is SGHRS and CDR2 is YFSETQ in the germline V gene. The V segment lost 4 bases and the J segment 4 bases; nucleotides outside the gene matches: 4. The CDR3 totals 13 residues. Here the CDR3 DNA reads TGCGCCAGCAGCGGCCGGGACAGCTATGGCTACACCTTC. Translating gives CASSGRDSYGYTF.

The rearrangement joins TRBV19 to TRBJ2-1; D is perhaps TRBD1 (6 bases). V was pared by 3 bases and J by 3 bases, with 12 bases between. Per the germline V gene, CDR1 is LNHDA and CDR2 is SQIVND (reference sequence). This CDR3 has 15 residues. CDR3 DNA: TGTGCCAGTAGTATTGGTCAGGGGCACTACAATGAGCAGTTCTTC. Translation: CASSIGQGHYNEQFF.

This clonotype has ten or more counts. The V and J genes are TRBV11-3 and TRBJ2-7, with a possible D match to TRBD1 (5 bases). Germline CDR1 reads SGHNT; CDR2 reads YENEEA. This CDR3 contains 13 residues. The V end was cut by 3 bases, the J end by 5 bases, with 11 bases between. The CDR3 region has the DNA TGTGCCAGCAGCTTCAGGGTATGGGACGAGCAGTACTTC. Translating gives CASSFRVWDEQYF.

This clonotype was recorded at least ten times. The chain carries TRBV5-6 and TRBJ2-1; D is possibly TRBD1 or TRBD2 (6 bases each). This CDR3 contains 15 residues. The germline CDR1 and CDR2 sequences are SGHDT and YYEEEE. Trimming took 0 bases from V and 4 from J, leaving 11 bases between them. The CDR3 loop is CASSLGGAGYNEQFF. As DNA, the CDR3 is TGTGCCAGCAGCTTGGGGGGGGCGGGATACAATGAGCAGTTCTTC.

At least ten counts were recorded for this clonotype. This sequence joins TRBV4-1 and TRBJ2-2; D not certain. The V end lost 11 bases, the J end lost 2 bases, and 15 bases lay between the germline ends. The germline gives CDR1 MGHRA, CDR2 YSYEKL. The CDR3 runs 14 residues. CDR3 sequence: CASSTSLNTGELFF. The CDR3, as DNA: TGCGCCTCCTCAACGAGTCTCAACACCGGGGAGCTGTTTTTT.

This clonotype was seen repeatedly, ten times or more. The chain uses TRBV12-3 or TRBV12-4 and TRBJ1-5; the D is unclear. The CDR3 loop spans 14 amino acids. V was cut by 6 bases and J by 0 bases, with 9 bases left in between. The CDR3 bases are TGTGCCAGCAGCCCGGACGGTAGCAATCAGCCCCAGCATTTT. Its protein product is CASSPDGSNQPQHF.

By sample share, this clonotype is medium-sized. The chain carries TRBV5-1 and TRBJ2-1; D is perhaps TRBD1 (7 bases). Germline V gene sequence: CDR1 SGHRS, CDR2 YFSETQ. The CDR3 has 16 amino acids. Trimming took off 6 bases at V and 8 bases at J, with 24 bases between the two ends. The CDR3 coding sequence is TGCGCCAGCATACCTTCCCCAAATGACAGGGAGGATGAGCAGTTCTTC. Protein sequence: CASIPSPNDREDEQFF.

This clonotype was observed at least ten times. CDR3 residues: CASGTPNSPLHF. The CDR3, as DNA: TGTGCTTCCGGGACACCGAATTCACCCCTCCACTTT. The chain uses TRBV7-8 and TRBJ1-6, with D maybe TRBD1 (6 bases). CDR1 SGHVS and CDR2 FQNEAQ come from the germline V gene. The CDR3 contains 12 residues.

This clonotype was counted ten times or more. The chain combines TRBV6-4 with TRBJ2-1; perhaps D is TRBD1 or TRBD2 (5 bases each). The germline gives CDR1 MRHNA, CDR2 SNTAGT. The V and J ends lost 2 bases and 4 bases respectively, with 9 bases between them. CDR3 length: 14 amino acids. CDR3 sequence (DNA): TGTGCCAGCAGTGACGGGGACGTATACAATGAGCAGTTCTTC. This translates into CASSDGDVYNEQFF.

This clonotype was counted ten times or more. The chain couples TRBV27 to TRBJ1-4; possibly TRBD1 for D (6 bases). CDR1 and CDR2 (germline): MNHEY, SMNVEV (reference sequence). V was cut by 1 base and J by 5 bases, with 14 bases left in between. The CDR3 consists of 16 residues. CDR3 sequence: CASSLLTGQMNEKLFF. The CDR3 DNA reads as TGTGCCAGCAGTTTATTGACAGGACAAATGAATGAAAAACTGTTTTTT. Filled out from reference TRBV27 and TRBJ1-4, the complete variable domain reads EAQVTQNPRYLITVTGKKLTVTCSQNMNHEYMSWYRQDPGLGLRQIYYSMNVEVTDKGDVPEGYKVSRKEKRNFPLILESPSPNQTSLYFCASSLLTGQMNEKLFFGSGTQLSVL.